This T cell receptor (beta chain) appears in the sequencing data of a study of blood T cell repertoires in COVID-19. Trimming left V 2 bases short and J 1 base short, with 6 bases between. CDR3 length: 13 residues. The germline V gene has CDR1 SGHNT and CDR2 YYREEE (reference sequence). The data were produced by immunoSEQ multiplex PCR, yet TCRdb's version contains in-frame clones alone and is incomplete. The table has around 130,000 clones, roughly four fifths seen once; the top ten hold 15% to 20%. The receptor was derived from a man aged 30 to 45 who had recovered from COVID-19. The sample taken for sequencing was PBMCs or T cells enriched from blood (not recorded which). This chain joins TRBV5-4 and TRBJ1-1, with D unclear. CDR3 amino acids: CASSLGGNTEAFF. For the CDR3, the DNA is TGTGCCAGCAGCTTAGGAGGGAACACTGAAGCTTTCTTT.